Listed here are 20 T cell receptor beta chains from one sample, sequenced in a study of blood T cells in healthy people across ages. Primed by a sample-barcoded 5' primer and a J-beta primer mix, a second PCR proceeded for 7 to 11 cycles. TCRdb recomputed calls from the 5' RACE reads with MiXCR, one row per CDR3 protein. The table records roughly 1,500,000 distinct CDR3 sequences, 42% of them present only once. Material for sequencing was blood. These TCRs come from a woman aged 18-30 years in good health.

This chain uses TRBV2 with TRBJ1-2, with D hard to call. Trimming removed 4 bases at V and 5 bases at J, with 11 bases between. Germline lookup yields CDR1 SNHLY and CDR2 FYNNEI. The CDR3 is 13 residues long. The CDR3 reads CASSGEAKYGYTF. The CDR3 region has the DNA TGTGCCAGCAGTGGGGAGGCGAAATATGGCTACACCTTC.

V and J are TRBV27 and TRBJ1-5; 9 bases align to TRBD1. CDR1 is MNHEY and CDR2 is SMNVEV in the germline V gene (reference sequence). This CDR3 spans 19 amino acids. V shed 5 bases and J 0 bases; nucleotides not matched to a gene: 14. The CDR3 bases are TGTGCCAGCAGTAGAACAGGGGGCGGAACACTCACTAGCAATCAGCCCCAGCATTTT. It encodes CASSRTGGGTLTSNQPQHF.

This CDR3 is CASTGLTGGNVDYGYTF. CDR3 nucleotides: TGTGCCAGCACCGGTCTGACAGGGGGAAACGTCGACTATGGCTACACCTTC. The genes are TRBV5-5 and TRBJ1-2, with TRBD1 matching over 9 bases. The CDR3 contains 17 residues. Germline loops: CDR1 SGHKS, CDR2 YYEKEE (reference sequence). V was pared by 6 bases and J by 3 bases, with 15 bases of the junction left unmatched.

Turning to this clonotype: A junction end diverges from the germline sequence, so it may reflect a read error. This sequence joins TRBV12-3 or TRBV12-4 and TRBJ2-1, with 8 positions matching TRBD2. The CDR3 consists of 15 residues. The CDR3 nucleotides read TGTGCCAGCAGTTTGCGGGGGGCTCCCTACAATGCGCAGTTCTTC. The encoded protein is CASSLRGAPYNAQFF.

There are a few counts of this clonotype. V is TRBV15 and J is TRBJ2-4; TRBD1 is a possible D gene (7 bases). This CDR3 region has 17 residues. The germline CDR1 and CDR2 sequences are LNHNV and YYDKDF (reference sequence). Trimming shortened V by 3 bases and J by 10 bases, and 25 bases separated the two germline ends. DNA for the CDR3: TGTGCCACCAGCAGGGAAATACTAGGCGGGACAGAGAAGATTCAGTACTTC. It codes for CATSREILGGTEKIQYF.

The rearrangement uses TRBV28 and TRBJ2-5; a weak D match, TRBD2 (6 bases). The germline V gene has CDR1 MDHEN and CDR2 SYDVKM. CDR3 length: 14 residues. The ends were cut back, 7 bases at V and 11 bases at J, with 23 bases in the middle. CDR3 in amino acids: CASTSGGTGWEQYF. The DNA of the CDR3 is TGTGCCAGCACCTCAGGAGGGACGGGCTGGGAGCAGTACTTC.

This clonotype came up many times. V gene TRBV29-1 combines with J gene TRBJ2-1, with D perhaps TRBD2 (7 bases). CDR1 and CDR2 (germline): SQVTM, ANQGSEA. V was pared by 6 bases and J by 9 bases, with 18 bases between. The CDR3 length is 13 residues. CDR3 in DNA: TGCAGCGTATCGGGGAGGGGGGTCTTTGAGCAGTTCTTC. Encoded protein: CSVSGRGVFEQFF.

V and J are TRBV28 and TRBJ2-7, with TRBD2 as a possible D gene (6 bases). CDR1 is MDHEN and CDR2 is SYDVKM in the germline V gene. Trimming left V 6 bases short and J 0 bases short, with 15 bases between. The CDR3 has 15 residues. Here the CDR3 reads CASSSVAGYSYEQYF. The CDR3, as DNA: TGTGCCAGCAGCTCGGTGGCGGGGTACTCCTACGAGCAGTACTTC.

This clonotype appeared a few times. CDR3 nucleotide sequence: TGTGCCAGCAGTTTAGGGTGGTACGAGCAGTACTTC. This codes for CASSLGWYEQYF. The chain joins TRBV28 to TRBJ2-7; the D is unclear. The germline CDR1 and CDR2 sequences are MDHEN and SYDVKM. The CDR3 length is 12 residues. Trimming removed 2 bases from V and 4 bases from J, with 6 bases in between.

The chain couples TRBV11-2 to TRBJ1-1, with 7 bases lining up with TRBD1. Germline V CDR1 and CDR2: SGHAT, FQNNGV. Trimming at V came to 1 base and at J to 3 bases, leaving 5 bases not matched to a gene. The CDR3 has 15 amino acids. The DNA for the CDR3 is TGTGCCAGCAGCTTAGTTACAGGGGTGGACACTGAAGCTTTCTTT. Translating gives CASSLVTGVDTEAFF.

This clonotype turned up a few times. The chain has TRBV6-1 and TRBJ2-3; 8 positions agree with TRBD2. Trimming removed 4 bases from V and 1 base from J; junction bases left unmatched: 7. In germline, CDR1 is MNHNS, CDR2 SASEGT. CDR3 length equals 16 residues. The CDR3 nucleotides are TGTGCCAGCAGTGCCCAGGGACTAGTTGGCACAGATACGCAGTATTTT. Translated, it gives CASSAQGLVGTDTQYF.

CDR3 DNA: TGTGCCACCAGCACCATAGGGACTAGCGGTACAGATACGCAGTATTTT. Amino acid sequence: CATSTIGTSGTDTQYF. The chain carries TRBV15 and TRBJ2-3; TRBD2 matches 11 bases. This CDR3 contains 16 residues. V gave up 4 bases and J gave up 3 bases; unmatched junction bases: 6. Per germline, CDR1 LNHNV and CDR2 YYDKDF (reference sequence).

CDR3 protein: CASSLDPRGSQETQYF. As DNA, the CDR3 is TGCGCCAGCAGCTTGGACCCACGGGGATCCCAAGAGACCCAGTACTTC. The chain joins TRBV5-1 to TRBJ2-5; possibly TRBD2 for D (5 bases). Germline lookup yields CDR1 SGHRS and CDR2 YFSETQ. Deletions cut 0 bases from V and 1 base from J, with 13 bases between. This CDR3 region has 16 residues.

The chain links TRBV20-1 to TRBJ1-2; no reliable D call. V shed 0 bases and J shed 4 bases, with 18 bases lying between them. Germline V lookup: CDR1 DFQATT, CDR2 SNEGSKA (reference sequence). The CDR3 contains 16 residues. The CDR3 DNA sequence: TGCAGTGCTAGAGATATGGCGGTTTCGGTCGGCTATGGCTACACCTTC. Protein: CSARDMAVSVGYGYTF.

The V and J genes are TRBV13 and TRBJ1-1; D is undetermined. Between the trimmed V and J ends, which lost 5 bases and 1 base, there was a span of 11 bases. CDR3 length: 14 amino acids. Germline CDR1 is PRHDT and CDR2 is FYEKMQ (reference sequence). In DNA, the CDR3 is TGTGCCAGCAGCCCTAAACGTAGGAACACTGAAGCTTTCTTT. Amino acids: CASSPKRRNTEAFF. Filled out from reference TRBV13 and TRBJ1-1, the complete variable domain reads AAGVIQSPRHLIKEKRETATLKCYPIPRHDTVYWYQQGPGQDPQFLISFYEKMQSDKGSIPDRFSAQQFSDYHSELNMSSLELGDSALYFCASSPKRRNTEAFFGQGTRLTVV.

This clonotype has a handful of counts. The chain combines TRBV27 with TRBJ2-5, with 7 bases lining up with TRBD1. The V gene end was trimmed by 5 bases and the J gene end by 1 base; junction bases not matched to a gene: 7. The CDR3 runs 15 residues. Germline V gene data show CDR1 as MNHEY and CDR2 as SMNVEV (reference sequence). This CDR3 is CASSPGTASQETQYF. The CDR3 nucleotides are TGTGCCAGCAGTCCCGGGACAGCAAGCCAAGAGACCCAGTACTTC.

The chain couples TRBV9 to TRBJ2-1; 11 bases agree with TRBD1. Unmatched junction bases numbered 11, after V lost 7 bases and J lost 5 bases. The CDR3 covers 16 residues. Looked up from germline, CDR1 is SGDLS and CDR2 is YYNGEE. CDR3 in DNA: TGTGCCAGCGTTCCACATCCGGGACAGGGGGACAATGAGCAGTTCTTC. This codes for CASVPHPGQGDNEQFF.

This chain uses TRBV15 with TRBJ1-2; D uncertain. Germline V gene lookup returns CDR1 LNHNV and CDR2 YYDKDF (reference sequence). This CDR3 contains 13 residues. V was pared by 5 bases and J by 2 bases, with 9 bases between. Written as DNA, the CDR3 is TGTGCCACCAGCTTCGACATCAACTATGGCTACACCTTC. It codes for CATSFDINYGYTF.

This clonotype appeared once. The rearrangement links TRBV25-1 to TRBJ1-6, with D possibly matching TRBD1 (6 bases). CDR3 length: 13 amino acids. Per the germline V gene, CDR1 is MGHDK and CDR2 is SYGVNS. V lost 0 bases, J lost 16 bases, and 13 bases lay in between. CDR3 residues: CASSEYGTPHLHF. As DNA, the CDR3 is TGTGCCAGCAGTGAATATGGGACACCCCATCTCCACTTT.

This clonotype was counted a few times. The CDR3, as DNA: TGTGCCAGCAGCAAAGAATGGACACGGAGCAATCAGCCCCAGCATTTT. This translates into CASSKEWTRSNQPQHF. The chain uses TRBV21-1 and TRBJ1-5; TRBD1, the table's D call, was not compared with the DNA. TRBV21-1 is tagged as a pseudogene. CDR3 length: 16 amino acids.